The present T cell receptor (beta chain) was sequenced within a study of T cell changes during pregnancy in multiple sclerosis. Sequenced by immunoSEQ multiplex PCR; TCRdb stores in-frame clones only, minus some. The sample lists tens of thousands of clones; 90% were seen once. The clonotype originates from a female donor with multiple sclerosis, enrolled in a pregnancy study. This sample comprised peripheral blood, obtained in the third trimester of pregnancy.

CDR3 region: CASSPSQMGEEYF. CDR3 coding DNA: TGTGCCAGTAGCCCTTCACAGATGGGGGAGGAGTACTTC. J is TRBJ2-7 and V is TRBV19; TRBD2 is a possible D gene (6 bases). Germline-derived CDR1 and CDR2 are LNHDA and SQIVND (reference sequence). V gave up 6 bases and J gave up 11 bases, with 20 bases separating them. This CDR3 comprises 13 residues.